This TCR beta chain was documented in a study of human T cells and chemical hapten exposure. On the study more broadly: Recorded diagnoses among the mostly female patients were alopecia areata, totalis or universalis.

CDR1 is DFQATT and CDR2 is SNEGSKA in the germline V gene (reference sequence). The CDR3 covers 13 residues. V was trimmed by 3 bases and J by 4 bases, leaving 9 bases between them. One entry per CDR3 protein, called by TCRdb with MiXCR from the RACE reads. The profile covers approximately 370,000 distinct CDR3 sequences, with approximately 5% appearing a single time and about 8.2% taken by the ten largest. There are many counts of this clonotype. Sample time point: pre-sensitization, week 0. The treatment denotes: therapeutic diphenylcyclopropenone sensitization with weekly scalp DPC. The chain combines TRBV20-1 with TRBJ1-4, with D possibly TRBD1 on 5 matching bases. This sequence was found in a woman under 30 with alopecia areata. Some clones in this sample may be carry-over from other donors' samples. The sample consisted of whole blood, taken in connection with sensitization to the hapten diphenylcyclopropenone (DPC). In nucleotides, the CDR3 is TGCAGTGCTAGTGAACAGGTTAATGAAAAACTGTTTTTT. It yields the protein CSASEQVNEKLFF.